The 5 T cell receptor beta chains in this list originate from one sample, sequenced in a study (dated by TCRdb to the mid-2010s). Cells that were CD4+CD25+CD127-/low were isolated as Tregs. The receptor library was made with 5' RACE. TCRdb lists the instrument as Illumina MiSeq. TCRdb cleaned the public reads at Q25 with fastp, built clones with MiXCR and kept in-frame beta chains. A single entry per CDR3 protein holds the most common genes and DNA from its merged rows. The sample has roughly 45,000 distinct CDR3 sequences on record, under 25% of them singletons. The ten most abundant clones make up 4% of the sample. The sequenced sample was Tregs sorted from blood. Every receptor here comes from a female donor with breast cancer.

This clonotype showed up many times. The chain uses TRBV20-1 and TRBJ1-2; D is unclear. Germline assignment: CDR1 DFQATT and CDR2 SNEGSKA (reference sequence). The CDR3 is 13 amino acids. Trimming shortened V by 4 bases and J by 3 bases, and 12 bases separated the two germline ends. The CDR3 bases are TGCAGTGCTACCCAGGCGATAGACTATGGCTACACCTTC. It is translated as CSATQAIDYGYTF.

As DNA, the CDR3 is TGCGCCAGCAGCCATGGGGACATTGGGGCCAACGTCCTGACTTTC. Residues: CASSHGDIGANVLTF. The rearrangement uses TRBV4-1 and TRBJ2-6; possible D gene TRBD1, 6 bases. The V and J ends lost 3 bases and 3 bases respectively, with 9 bases between them. CDR1 MGHRA and CDR2 YSYEKL come from the germline V gene. The CDR3 spans 15 residues.

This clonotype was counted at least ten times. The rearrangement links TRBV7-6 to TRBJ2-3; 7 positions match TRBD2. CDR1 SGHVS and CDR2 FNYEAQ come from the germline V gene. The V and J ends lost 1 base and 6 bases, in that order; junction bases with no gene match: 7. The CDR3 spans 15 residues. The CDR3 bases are TGTGCCAGCAGCTTAGAGCGGGACCCCTGGGATACGCAGTATTTT. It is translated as CASSLERDPWDTQYF.

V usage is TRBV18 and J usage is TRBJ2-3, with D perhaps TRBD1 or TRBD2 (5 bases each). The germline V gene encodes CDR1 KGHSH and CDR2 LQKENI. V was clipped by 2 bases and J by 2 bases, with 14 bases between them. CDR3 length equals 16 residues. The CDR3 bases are TGTGCCAGCTCACCAAGGACGGGGACGGACACAGATACGCAGTATTTT. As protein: CASSPRTGTDTDTQYF.

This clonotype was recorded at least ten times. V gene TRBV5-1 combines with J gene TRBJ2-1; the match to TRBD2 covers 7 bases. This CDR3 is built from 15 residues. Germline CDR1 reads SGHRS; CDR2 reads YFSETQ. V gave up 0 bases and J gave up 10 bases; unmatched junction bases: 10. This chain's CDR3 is CASSLAPGTMEEQFF. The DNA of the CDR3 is TGCGCCAGCAGCTTGGCTCCCGGGACTATGGAAGAGCAGTTCTTC.